This TCR beta chain was observed in a study of regulatory T cells in long-lasting Graves disease. Arm-PCR of CDR3 regions and iRepertoire HTBI primers were the basis on which TCR beta libraries were built. One entry per CDR3 protein, called by TCRdb with MiXCR from the multiplex PCR reads. The repertoire consists of fewer than 450,000 distinct CDR3 sequences, with 23% occurring once and the leading ten covering approximately 25%. The CDR3 has 16 amino acids. Trimming removed 0 bases from V and 1 base from J, with 13 bases in between. Germline values: CDR1 SGDLS, CDR2 YYNGEE. In regard to this clonotype: Its specificity is unknown.

Study observations and caveats: Persistent disease favored TRBV28, TRBJ1-2 and TRBJ2-5. Investigators studied peripheral blood only, not thyroid tissue.

Time point noted: persistent/refractory GD, antithyroid drugs over 5 years with positive TRAb. The TCR library was made from RNA that had been extracted from PBMCs in TRIzol. Graves' disease diagnosis used American Thyroid Association guidelines. Sequences were derived from peripheral blood mononuclear cells (PBMCs), sampled when the disease was refractory, from a patient treated with antithyroid drugs. The V gene is TRBV9, the J gene TRBJ1-1, with D maybe TRBD1 (6 bases). The sequence came from a female donor with Graves disease. CDR3 bases: TGTGCCAGCAGCGTAGGGGACAACCGTCCGAACACTGAAGCTTTCTTT. Amino acid sequence: CASSVGDNRPNTEAFF.